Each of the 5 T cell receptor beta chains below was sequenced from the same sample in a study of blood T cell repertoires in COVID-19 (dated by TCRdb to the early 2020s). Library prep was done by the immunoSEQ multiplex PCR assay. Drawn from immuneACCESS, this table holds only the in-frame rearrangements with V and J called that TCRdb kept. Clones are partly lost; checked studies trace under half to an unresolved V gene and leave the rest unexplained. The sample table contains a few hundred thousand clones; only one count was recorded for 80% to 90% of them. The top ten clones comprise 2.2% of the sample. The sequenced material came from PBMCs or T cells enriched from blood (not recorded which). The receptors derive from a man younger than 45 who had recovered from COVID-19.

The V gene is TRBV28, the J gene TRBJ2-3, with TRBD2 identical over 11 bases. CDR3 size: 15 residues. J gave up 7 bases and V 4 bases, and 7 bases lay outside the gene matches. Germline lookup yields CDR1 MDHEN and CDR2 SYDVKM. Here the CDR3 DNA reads TGTGCCAGCAGTTCACTAGCGGGGGCGCGACATACGCAGTATTTT. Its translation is CASSSLAGARHTQYF.

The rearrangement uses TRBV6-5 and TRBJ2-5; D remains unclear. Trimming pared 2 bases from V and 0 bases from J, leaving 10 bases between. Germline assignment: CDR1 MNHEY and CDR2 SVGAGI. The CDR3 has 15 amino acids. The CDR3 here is CASSYGVAYQETQYF. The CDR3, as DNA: TGTGCCAGCAGTTACGGTGTGGCTTACCAAGAGACCCAGTACTTC.

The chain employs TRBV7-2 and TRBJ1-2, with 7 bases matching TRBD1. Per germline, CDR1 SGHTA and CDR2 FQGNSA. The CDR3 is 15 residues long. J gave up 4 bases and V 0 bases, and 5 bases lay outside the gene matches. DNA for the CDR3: TGTGCCAGCAGCTTAGCTACAGGGGTGGGCTATGGCTACACCTTC. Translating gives CASSLATGVGYGYTF.

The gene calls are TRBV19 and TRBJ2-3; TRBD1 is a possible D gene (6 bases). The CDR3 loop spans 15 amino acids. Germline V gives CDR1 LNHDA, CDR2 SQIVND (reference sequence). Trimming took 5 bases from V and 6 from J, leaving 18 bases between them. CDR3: CASSGTGYSSDTQYF. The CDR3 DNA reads TGTGCCAGTAGTGGAACAGGGTATTCGAGTGATACGCAGTATTTT.

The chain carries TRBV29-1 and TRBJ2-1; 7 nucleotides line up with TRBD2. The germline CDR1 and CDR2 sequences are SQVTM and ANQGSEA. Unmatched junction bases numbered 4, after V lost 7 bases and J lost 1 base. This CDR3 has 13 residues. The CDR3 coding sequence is TGCAGCGGCCGACTAGCTTCCTACAATGAGCAGTTCTTC. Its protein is CSGRLASYNEQFF.